This T cell receptor beta chain was identified during a study of cytomegalovirus exposure and HLA in healthy donors. Turning to the study itself: Around 80 million unique TCR sequences came from HLA-typed donors in an early release. When 350 to 400 donors were genotyped, about 80% of them were found to fall in the Caucasian-associated ancestry cluster. Study-level findings and limits: Highly shared sequence variants in one cluster were likely a sequencing artifact.

PCR primers comprised 60 Vbeta and 13 Jbeta primers. Method: immunoSEQ multiplex PCR; TCRdb's copy keeps in-frame clones and lacks some. The profile shows some 110,000 clones, around 78% of them singletons. This clone was detected once. Its antigen is unidentified. The germline gives CDR1 MGHRA, CDR2 YSYEKL. This CDR3 has 13 amino acids. V was cut by 0 bases and J by 15 bases, with 15 bases left in between. This chain uses TRBV4-1 with TRBJ2-1; maybe TRBD1 (6 bases). Material for sequencing was PBMCs. This TCR was sampled from a man between 45 and 60 years old in good health and CMV-seronegative. CDR3: CASSQEGGGRMFF. The DNA for the CDR3 is TGCGCCAGCAGCCAAGAAGGGGGTGGACGAATGTTCTTC.